This TCR beta chain was profiled in a study of CD8+CD57+ T cells in acquired aplastic anemia. Both TCR beta VDJ combination and CDR3 sequence profiling were carried out. Genomic DNA was the template for this profiling. TCRdb re-called the reads through MiXCR, storing one row per CDR3 protein. There are about 160,000 distinct CDR3 sequences in the sample; about 48% occur only once, and over 0.95% lies in the top ten. This clonotype came up many times. This TCR derives from a human donor in good health. Sequencing input: sorted CD4+, CD8+, or CD8+CD57+ T cells (not recorded which) from PBMCs.

The DNA of the CDR3 is TGTGCCAGCAGCTTATCCAGGGTGGGCGAGCAGTACTTC. The encoded protein is CASSLSRVGEQYF. The chain links TRBV11-2 to TRBJ2-7, with a tentative D call TRBD1 (5 bases). The germline CDR1 and CDR2 sequences are SGHAT and FQNNGV. V gave up 2 bases and J gave up 6 bases, with 11 bases separating them. CDR3 length equals 13 residues. The variable domain in full, with the rest retrieved from reference TRBV11-2 and TRBJ2-7, is EAGVAQSPRYKIIEKRQSVAFWCNPISGHATLYWYQQILGQGPKLLIQFQNNGVVDDSQLPKDRFSAERLKGVDSTLKIQPAKLEDSAVYLCASSLSRVGEQYFGPGTRLTVT.